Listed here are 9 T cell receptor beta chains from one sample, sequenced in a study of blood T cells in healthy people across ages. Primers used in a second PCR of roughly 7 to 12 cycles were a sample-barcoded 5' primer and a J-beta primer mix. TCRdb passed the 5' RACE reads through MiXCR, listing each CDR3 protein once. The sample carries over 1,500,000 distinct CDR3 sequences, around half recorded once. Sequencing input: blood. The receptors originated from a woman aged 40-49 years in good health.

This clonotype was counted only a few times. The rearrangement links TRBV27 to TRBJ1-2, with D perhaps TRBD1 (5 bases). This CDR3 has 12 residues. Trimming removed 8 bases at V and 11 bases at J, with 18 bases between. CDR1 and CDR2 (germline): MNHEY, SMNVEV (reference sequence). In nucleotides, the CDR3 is TGTGCCAGCCGTGGACACTTACAAGGATACACCTTC. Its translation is CASRGHLQGYTF.

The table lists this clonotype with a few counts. CDR3 bases: TGCAGTGCCCTGGGACTAGCACAAAGCTACAATGAGCAGTTCTTC. As protein: CSALGLAQSYNEQFF. The gene calls are TRBV20-1 and TRBJ2-1; 9 bases agree with TRBD2. The CDR3 sequence is 15 residues long. The germline V gene has CDR1 DFQATT and CDR2 SNEGSKA (reference sequence). V lost 6 bases, J lost 3 bases, and 9 bases stayed unmatched.

CDR3 sequence: CASSQGSGLAQETQYF. CDR3 nucleotide sequence: TGCGCCAGCAGCCAAGGTTCGGGGCTAGCCCAAGAGACCCAGTACTTC. This sequence joins TRBV4-1 and TRBJ2-5; the D call may be TRBD1 or TRBD2 (5 bases each). This CDR3 is 16 amino acids long. Germline assignment: CDR1 MGHRA and CDR2 YSYEKL. Trimming removed 1 base from V and 1 base from J, with 13 bases in between.

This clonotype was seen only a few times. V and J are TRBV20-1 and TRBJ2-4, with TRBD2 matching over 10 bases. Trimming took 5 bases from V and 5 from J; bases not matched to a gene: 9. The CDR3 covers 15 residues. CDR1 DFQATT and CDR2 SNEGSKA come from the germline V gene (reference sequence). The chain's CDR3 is CSAGSGGAGQNIQYF. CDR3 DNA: TGCAGTGCTGGGAGCGGGGGGGCTGGGCAAAACATTCAGTACTTC.

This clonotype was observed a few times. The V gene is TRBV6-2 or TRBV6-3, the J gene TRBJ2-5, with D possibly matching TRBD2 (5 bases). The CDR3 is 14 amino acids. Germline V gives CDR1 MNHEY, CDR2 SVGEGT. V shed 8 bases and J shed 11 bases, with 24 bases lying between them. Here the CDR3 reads CASRPPTYPEEQYF. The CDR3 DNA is TGTGCCAGCCGACCCCCGACATATCCGGAGGAGCAGTACTTC.

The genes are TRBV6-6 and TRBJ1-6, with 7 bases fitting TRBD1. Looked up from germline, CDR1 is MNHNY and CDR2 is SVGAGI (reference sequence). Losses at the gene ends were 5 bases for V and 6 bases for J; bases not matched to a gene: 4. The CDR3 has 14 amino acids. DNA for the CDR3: TGTGCCAGCAGTGAGGGACAGCTTAATTCACCCCTCCACTTT. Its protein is CASSEGQLNSPLHF.

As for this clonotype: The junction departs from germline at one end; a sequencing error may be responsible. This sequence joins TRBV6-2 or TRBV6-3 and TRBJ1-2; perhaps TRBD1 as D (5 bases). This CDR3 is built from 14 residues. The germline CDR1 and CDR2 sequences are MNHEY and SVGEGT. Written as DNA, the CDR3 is TGTGCCAGCAGTTACCACCCCAGGGTTCCTGGCTGCACCTTC. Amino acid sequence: CASSYHPRVPGCTF.

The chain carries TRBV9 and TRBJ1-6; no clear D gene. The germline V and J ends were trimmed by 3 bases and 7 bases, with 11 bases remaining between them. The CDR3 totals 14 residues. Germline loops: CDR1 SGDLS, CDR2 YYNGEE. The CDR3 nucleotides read TGTGCCAGCAGCGATTCATTCAGGAATTCACCCCTCCACTTT. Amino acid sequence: CASSDSFRNSPLHF.

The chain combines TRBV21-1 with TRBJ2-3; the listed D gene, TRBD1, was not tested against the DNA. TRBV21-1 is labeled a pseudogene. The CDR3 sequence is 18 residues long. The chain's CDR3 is CASSKETGTDNRTDTQYF. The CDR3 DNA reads TGTGCCAGCAGCAAAGAAACTGGGACAGACAACAGAACAGATACGCAGTATTTT.